This TCR beta chain was captured by sequencing in a study of metastatic and nonmetastatic thyroid tumors. Ten or more counts support this clone. With MiXCR, TCRdb called clones anew from the PCR reads. The profile shows about 93,000 clones, roughly 8.6% of them singletons. The V and J ends lost 7 bases and 4 bases respectively, with 20 bases between them. CDR1 is MDHEN, CDR2 SYDVKM, per germline. The CDR3 contains 16 residues. The entire patient cohort was treatment-naive prior to thyroid surgery. The specimen was blood. This rearrangement joins TRBV28 to TRBJ1-5; TRBD1 might be the D (5 bases). This receptor was taken from a female donor with papillary thyroid cancer or a benign thyroid nodule (not recorded which). Some clones in this sample may be carry-over from other donors' samples. CDR3 sequence (DNA): TGTGCCAGCAATATACCCGGGGGGGTGGATAATCAGCCCCAGCATTTT. This sequence encodes CASNIPGGVDNQPQHF.